The table lists the clone carrying this TCR beta chain with a count of one. The antigen is not known. These data come from a study of graft-versus-host responses after intestinal transplantation. Profiled with immunoSEQ multiplex PCR; TCRdb holds only in-frame clones, not every one. Of about 71,000 clones listed, around 91% are singletons. Trimming took 6 bases from V and 7 from J, leaving 12 bases between them. The CDR3 contains 12 residues. Germline CDR1 and CDR2: KGHSH and LQKENI. This receptor was taken from a human donor who received an intestinal transplant. The chain has TRBV18 and TRBJ1-1, with D perhaps TRBD1 (5 bases). Sequenced material: unstimulated CD8+ T cells sorted from spleen or lymph node cells, taken before intestinal transplant. The CDR3 loop is CASSYQGDEAFF. The CDR3 nucleotides are TGTGCCAGCTCCTATCAGGGTGATGAAGCTTTCTTT.